This passage covers 23 T cell receptor beta chains from one sample sequenced in a study of T cells in Graves' hyperthyroidism and ophthalmopathy. Amplification of TCR beta CDR3 regions used RNA as the template. During a first-round RT-PCR of the TCR CDR3, the HTBI primer set was used. One entry per CDR3 protein results from TCRdb running MiXCR on the multiplex PCR reads. The sample lists 500,000 to 550,000 distinct CDR3 sequences, more than 20% seen once, with 26% in the top ten. The sample consisted of blood. The receptors come from a man aged 18 to 30 with Graves' hyperthyroidism.

Many counts were recorded for this clonotype. The chain links TRBV2 to TRBJ2-7; D uncertain. V lost 7 bases and J 9 bases, leaving 22 bases between the germline ends. Germline CDR1 is SNHLY and CDR2 is FYNNEI. This CDR3 spans 14 amino acids. Here the CDR3 DNA reads TGTGCCAGCACTCAAGACAACGACGTTTATGTGCAGTACTTC. Translation gives CASTQDNDVYVQYF.

This chain connects TRBV6-1 to TRBJ2-7, with TRBD2 matching 9 bases. The CDR3 covers 14 residues. Losses at the gene ends were 8 bases for V and 5 bases for J; bases not matched to a gene: 10. Germline CDR1 reads MNHNS; CDR2 reads SASEGT. The CDR3 protein is CASGTGLAGHEQYF. In nucleotides, the CDR3 is TGTGCCAGCGGCACGGGACTAGCAGGCCACGAGCAGTACTTC.

The table lists this clonotype with a few counts. The CDR3 carries no conserved terminal phenylalanine or tryptophan, so it likely arises from a read error. The V and J genes are TRBV5-1 and TRBJ2-5; maybe TRBD2 (6 bases). V dropped 4 bases and J dropped 2 bases, with 12 bases sitting between them. CDR1 and CDR2 from the germline V gene are SGHRS and YFSETQ. The CDR3 has 14 amino acids. In nucleotides, the CDR3 is TGCGCCAGCAGCCTACGGGACTCGCAAGAGACCCAGTACCTC. This translates into CASSLRDSQETQYL.

The chain uses TRBV7-3 and TRBJ2-7, with 9 bases that match TRBD2. The CDR3 is 13 amino acids. Germline values: CDR1 SGHTA, CDR2 FQGTGA. Trimming took 9 bases from V and 5 from J; bases not matched to a gene: 8. CDR3 sequence reads: CASGSGSSNEQYF. DNA for the CDR3: TGTGCCAGTGGTAGCGGGAGTTCCAACGAGCAGTACTTC.

This clonotype has a count of ten or more. The chain employs TRBV12-3 or TRBV12-4 and TRBJ1-1, with 10 bases lining up with TRBD1. This CDR3 comprises 16 residues. V was clipped by 3 bases and J by 4 bases; unmatched bases: 8. The CDR3 sequence is CASSFGAGTGVTEAFF. The DNA for the CDR3 is TGTGCCAGCAGTTTTGGCGCGGGGACAGGGGTCACTGAAGCTTTCTTT.

The sample holds many counts of this clonotype. J is TRBJ2-7 and V is TRBV11-3, with D perhaps given as TRBD1 or TRBD2 (5 bases each). Per germline, CDR1 SGHNT and CDR2 YENEEA. CDR3 length: 14 residues. V was clipped by 0 bases and J by 3 bases, with 9 bases between them. The CDR3 bases are TGTGCCAGCAGCTTAGAGACAGACTACTACGAGCAGTACTTC. Residues: CASSLETDYYEQYF. The whole variable domain, filled in from reference TRBV11-3 and TRBJ2-7, reads EAGVVQSPRYKIIEKKQPVAFWCNPISGHNTLYWYLQNLGQGPELLIRYENEEAVDDSQLPKDRFSAERLKGVDSTLKIQPAELGDSAVYLCASSLETDYYEQYFGPGTRLTVT.

This clonotype was counted at least ten times. The V call is TRBV7-6, the J call TRBJ2-2; D might be TRBD1 (6 bases). CDR3 size: 17 residues. Germline CDR1 reads SGHVS; CDR2 reads FNYEAQ. The V and J ends lost 5 bases and 3 bases respectively, with 19 bases between them. The CDR3 sequence: CASSPRDTAGDTGELFF. The CDR3 bases are TGTGCCAGCAGCCCAAGGGATACGGCAGGGGACACCGGGGAGCTGTTTTTT.

This clonotype was detected many times. For the CDR3, the DNA is TGTGCCAGTAGCTCCTCCGGGACAGCGTATGGCTACACCTTC. Translation: CASSSSGTAYGYTF. The chain recombines TRBV19 with TRBJ1-2; 7 nucleotides agree with TRBD1. The germline V gene has CDR1 LNHDA and CDR2 SQIVND (reference sequence). The J segment lost 5 bases and the V segment lost 6 bases, leaving 9 bases of the junction unmatched. CDR3 length equals 14 residues.

Written as DNA, the CDR3 is TGTGCCAGCAGTAGGGTCGCCGGCCTCGGCGAGACCCAGTACTTC. It translates to CASSRVAGLGETQYF. The chain combines TRBV6-1 with TRBJ2-5; D remains ambiguous. Germline loops: CDR1 MNHNS, CDR2 SASEGT. V dropped 5 bases and J dropped 5 bases, with 18 bases sitting between them. CDR3 length: 15 amino acids.

Turning to this clonotype: A much larger clone is a single base away; this may be a read error. This chain links TRBV28 with TRBJ2-7; D is unresolved. The CDR3 is made up of 13 amino acids. Germline V gene lookup returns CDR1 MDHEN and CDR2 SYDVKM. The CDR3 nucleotides read TGTGCCAGCACACTGGCAGATCCCTACGAGCAGCACTTC. Translating it yields CASTLADPYEQHF.

The sample holds many counts of this clonotype. This chain links TRBV12-3 or TRBV12-4 with TRBJ1-1, with 7 bases identical to TRBD1. Trimming removed 7 bases from V and 10 bases from J; junction bases left unmatched: 6. The CDR3 loop spans 11 amino acids. The DNA for the CDR3 is TGTGCCAGCACCTTGGGACAGCGAGCTTTCTTT. Translation gives CASTLGQRAFF.

This clonotype was seen a handful of times. The chain has TRBV29-1 and TRBJ2-5; possible D gene TRBD1, 6 bases. This CDR3 spans 14 amino acids. V lost 5 bases, J lost 4 bases, and 17 bases lay in between. Germline assignment: CDR1 SQVTM and CDR2 ANQGSEA. The CDR3, as DNA: TGCAGCGTTTCAACAACAGGGTTCCCAGAGACCCAGTACTTC. It encodes CSVSTTGFPETQYF.

This clonotype was recorded at least ten times. V usage is TRBV20-1 and J usage is TRBJ1-5; 9 positions match TRBD1. Germline-derived CDR1 and CDR2 are DFQATT and SNEGSKA (reference sequence). CDR3 length: 14 amino acids. The DNA for the CDR3 is TGCAGAGAGGGGGGACAGGGAGGAAATCAGCCCCAGCATTTT. Its protein product is CREGGQGGNQPQHF.

CDR3 sequence: CATQTWTVGYTF. In DNA form, the CDR3 reads TGTGCCACCCAGACCTGGACAGTCGGCTACACCTTC. The rearrangement joins TRBV28 to TRBJ1-2; TRBD1 is a possible D gene (6 bases). Germline CDR1 reads MDHEN; CDR2 reads SYDVKM. The CDR3 consists of 12 residues. Trimming stripped 10 bases from V and 8 bases from J, with 17 bases between.

This clonotype has a count of ten or more. J is TRBJ1-1 and V is TRBV29-1; 8 bases are a match to TRBD1. The CDR3 has 16 residues. In germline, CDR1 is SQVTM, CDR2 ANQGSEA. The J segment lost 0 bases and the V segment lost 4 bases, leaving 10 bases of the junction unmatched. CDR3 amino acids: CSVGQGAGLMNTEAFF. In DNA form, the CDR3 reads TGCAGCGTTGGTCAGGGGGCAGGCCTCATGAACACTGAAGCTTTCTTT.

This clonotype was seen repeatedly, ten times or more. The rearrangement joins TRBV19 to TRBJ1-1; 8 bases are a match to TRBD1. This CDR3 has 16 residues. Germline CDR1 is LNHDA and CDR2 is SQIVND (reference sequence). J was trimmed by 4 bases and V by 0 bases; bases with no gene match: 7. The CDR3: CASSIDDRTGITEAFF. In nucleotides, the CDR3 is TGTGCCAGTAGTATAGACGATCGGACAGGGATCACTGAAGCTTTCTTT.

The chain couples TRBV12-3 or TRBV12-4 to TRBJ1-3; D uncertain. The CDR3 extends over 17 amino acids. Trimming left V 8 bases short and J 0 bases short, with 20 bases between. The CDR3 is CASSPPRMESSGNTIYF. CDR3 DNA: TGTGCCAGCTCACCACCGAGAATGGAGAGCTCTGGAAACACCATATATTTT.

The rearrangement links TRBV6-5 to TRBJ2-5, with TRBD2 matching 9 bases. Germline V gives CDR1 MNHEY, CDR2 SVGAGI. V was clipped by 2 bases and J by 5 bases; unmatched bases: 12. The CDR3 runs to 17 residues. This CDR3 reads CASSYLRGSSGGETQYF. In DNA form, the CDR3 reads TGTGCCAGCAGTTACCTCCGCGGATCCAGCGGGGGGGAGACCCAGTACTTC.

J is TRBJ1-1 and V is TRBV30; 7 positions agree with TRBD1. Germline V gives CDR1 GTSNPN, CDR2 SVGIG (reference sequence). V gave up 6 bases and J gave up 6 bases; unmatched junction bases: 4. The CDR3 extends over 11 amino acids. The CDR3 DNA reads TGTGCCTGCCAAGACAGGGCTGAAGCTTTCTTT. Translation: CACQDRAEAFF.

This clonotype was counted at least ten times. V usage is TRBV3-1 and J usage is TRBJ1-5; D gene ambiguous. V lost 0 bases, J lost 7 bases, and 10 bases lay in between. Germline assignment: CDR1 LGHDT and CDR2 YNNKEL (reference sequence). The CDR3 is made up of 14 amino acids. CDR3 residues: CASSQEVAGQPQHF. The CDR3 DNA follows: TGTGCCAGCAGCCAAGAAGTAGCTGGACAGCCCCAGCATTTT.

This clonotype has a count of ten or more. The V gene is TRBV12-3 or TRBV12-4, the J gene TRBJ1-5; D is possibly TRBD1 (5 bases). This CDR3 has 12 residues. V shed 9 bases and J shed 6 bases, with 12 bases lying between them. CDR3 loop: CASGANTQPQHF. The CDR3 DNA sequence: TGTGCCAGTGGGGCTAATACTCAGCCCCAGCATTTT.

This clonotype was counted between two and nine times. The V call is TRBV5-1, the J call TRBJ2-5; D is tentatively TRBD1 or TRBD2 (5 bases each). The germline CDR1 and CDR2 sequences are SGHRS and YFSETQ. The length of the CDR3 is 15 residues. V lost 1 base to trimming and J lost 7 bases, with 17 bases between them. The CDR3 region has the DNA TGCGCCAGCAGCTTGACGGGGCCCCCAAGAGGGACCCAGTACTTC. Translated, it gives CASSLTGPPRGTQYF.

In its sample, this clonotype was seen once. The chain uses TRBV6-5 and TRBJ1-6; TRBD1 matches 9 bases. V shed 5 bases and J 7 bases; nucleotides not matched to a gene: 6. The length of the CDR3 is 15 residues. The germline V gene has CDR1 MNHEY and CDR2 SVGAGI. CDR3 sequence (DNA): TGTGCCAGCAGTCTACAGGGGGCGTCGAATTCACCCCTCCACTTT. Translating it yields CASSLQGASNSPLHF.